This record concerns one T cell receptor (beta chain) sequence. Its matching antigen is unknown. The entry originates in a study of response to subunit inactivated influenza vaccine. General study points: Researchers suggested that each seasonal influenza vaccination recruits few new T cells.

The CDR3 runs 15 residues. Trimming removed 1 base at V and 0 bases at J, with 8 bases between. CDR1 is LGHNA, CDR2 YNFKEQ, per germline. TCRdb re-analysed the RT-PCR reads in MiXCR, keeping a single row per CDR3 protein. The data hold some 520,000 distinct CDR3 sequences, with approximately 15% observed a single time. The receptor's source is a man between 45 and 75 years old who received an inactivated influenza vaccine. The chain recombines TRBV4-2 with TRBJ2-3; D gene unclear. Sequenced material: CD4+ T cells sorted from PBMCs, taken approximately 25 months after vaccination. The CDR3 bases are TGTGCCAGCAGCCAAGGTTCGGGTAGCACAGATACGCAGTATTTT. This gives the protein CASSQGSGSTDTQYF.